The 24 T cell receptor beta chains below come from one sample, sequenced in a study of T-cell memory formation after mild COVID-19. In TCRdb, the 5' RACE reads were re-called with MiXCR into one record per CDR3 protein. This table has over 450,000 distinct CDR3 sequences, roughly 20% appearing once. The sequenced sample consisted of PBMCs or a T cell subset sorted from them (not recorded which). The receptors shown here come from an adult woman who had mild COVID-19 (a few samples of this study predate the infection). Cell type and time point are not known.

A few counts support this clonotype. This chain joins TRBV7-2 and TRBJ1-4, with D unresolved. The V end was cut by 4 bases, the J end by 8 bases, with 11 bases between. The CDR3 length is 13 residues. CDR1 and CDR2 from the germline V gene are SGHTA and FQGNSA. Here the CDR3 DNA reads TGTGCCAGCAGCTCCTACAGTGGGGAAAAACTGTTTTTT. Translated: CASSSYSGEKLFF.

This clonotype was counted a few times. V gene TRBV14 combines with J gene TRBJ1-4; 7 bases agree with TRBD1. Trimming took 4 bases from V and 0 from J; bases not matched to a gene: 17. Germline V gene data show CDR1 as SGHDN and CDR2 as FVKESK. The CDR3 loop spans 20 amino acids. The CDR3 is CASSLKPHRGNIATNEKLFF. CDR3 coding DNA: TGTGCCAGCAGCCTAAAACCCCACAGGGGCAATATTGCAACTAATGAAAAACTGTTTTTT.

This sequence joins TRBV6-2 or TRBV6-3 and TRBJ2-1, with 10 bases matching TRBD1. The V gene end was trimmed by 5 bases and the J gene end by 9 bases; junction bases not matched to a gene: 10. The CDR3 contains 15 residues. Germline assignment: CDR1 MNHEY and CDR2 SVGEGT. The CDR3 loop reads CASSRGTGEKGEQFF. The DNA of the CDR3 is TGTGCCAGCAGTCGCGGGACAGGGGAAAAGGGTGAGCAGTTCTTC.

In its sample, this clonotype was seen many times. The chain couples TRBV29-1 to TRBJ2-1; 7 bases align to TRBD2. Germline V gene sequence: CDR1 SQVTM, CDR2 ANQGSEA. The CDR3 contains 15 residues. Trimming cost V 6 bases and J 0 bases; bases outside gene matches: 8. The CDR3 sequence: CSVSRDYTSYNEQFF. The CDR3 DNA is TGCAGCGTCTCCAGGGACTACACCTCCTACAATGAGCAGTTCTTC.

This rearrangement joins TRBV9 to TRBJ2-3, with 7 bases that match TRBD2. The CDR3 covers 15 residues. Losses at the gene ends were 0 bases for V and 2 bases for J; bases not matched to a gene: 3. The germline CDR1 and CDR2 sequences are SGDLS and YYNGEE. This chain's CDR3 is CASSVEGLLTDTQYF. The CDR3 region has the DNA TGTGCCAGCAGCGTAGAGGGACTACTCACAGATACGCAGTATTTT.

This clonotype was recorded a few times. The chain combines TRBV6-5 with TRBJ2-3; TRBD1 aligns across 9 bases. This CDR3 has 20 residues. V was pared by 5 bases and J by 2 bases, with 20 bases of the junction left unmatched. Germline CDR1 MNHEY, CDR2 SVGAGI. CDR3 in DNA: TGTGCCAGCAGTACCCCCACTCCGGGACAGGGAAGCCCCTCCACAGATACGCAGTATTTT. Translating gives CASSTPTPGQGSPSTDTQYF.

The genes are TRBV24-1 and TRBJ2-2, with TRBD1 matching 9 bases. CDR3 length: 15 amino acids. V lost 9 bases, J lost 4 bases, and 8 bases stayed unmatched. Germline values: CDR1 KGHDR, CDR2 SFDVKD. The CDR3 sequence: CATLPGQGFTGELFF. The CDR3 region has the DNA TGTGCCACCCTACCAGGACAGGGGTTCACCGGGGAGCTGTTTTTT.

The chain combines TRBV11-2 with TRBJ2-1, with D unclear. Trimming removed 5 bases from V and 4 bases from J, with 12 bases in between. CDR3 length equals 14 residues. Germline values: CDR1 SGHAT, CDR2 FQNNGV. CDR3 nucleotides: TGTGCCAGCAGCCTGCGGATCCAATACAATGAGCAGTTCTTC. The encoded protein is CASSLRIQYNEQFF.

This clonotype was seen more than once but under ten times. The genes are TRBV6-2 or TRBV6-3 and TRBJ2-7, with no clear D. This CDR3 has 15 residues. Germline CDR1 MNHEY, CDR2 SVGEGT. V gave up 2 bases and J gave up 2 bases, with 13 bases separating them. CDR3 loop: CASSYPDRVTYEQYF. CDR3 bases: TGTGCCAGCAGTTACCCGGACCGAGTTACCTACGAGCAGTACTTC.

In nucleotides, the CDR3 is TGTGCCGCAACTAGCGGGGGGGCTGGGGAGCAGTTCTTC. As protein: CAATSGGAGEQFF. V usage is TRBV10-3 and J usage is TRBJ2-1; 13 positions match TRBD2. CDR1 and CDR2 (germline): ENHRY, SYGVKD. Trimming took 11 bases from V and 10 from J; bases not matched to a gene: 8. This CDR3 contains 13 residues.

This clonotype was observed a handful of times. V usage is TRBV6-5 and J usage is TRBJ1-2; a weak D match, TRBD1 (6 bases). Germline lookup yields CDR1 MNHEY and CDR2 SVGAGI. This CDR3 has 15 amino acids. The V end lost 2 bases, the J end lost 8 bases, and 18 bases lay between the germline ends. The CDR3 is CASSYEARGRRGYTF. In nucleotides, the CDR3 is TGTGCCAGCAGTTACGAAGCCCGGGGGCGGAGGGGCTACACCTTC.

The V and J genes are TRBV6-5 and TRBJ2-1; 7 nucleotides agree with TRBD1. The CDR3 covers 15 residues. Germline CDR1 and CDR2: MNHEY and SVGAGI. Trimming cost V 2 bases and J 4 bases; bases outside gene matches: 5. In DNA, the CDR3 is TGTGCCAGCAGTTACGAGGGGGCAGAGTACAATGAGCAGTTCTTC. Translation gives CASSYEGAEYNEQFF.

This clonotype was detected a few times. This rearrangement joins TRBV27 to TRBJ1-1, with a tentative D call TRBD1 (5 bases). The germline V and J ends were trimmed by 7 bases and 0 bases, with 15 bases remaining between them. Germline CDR1 MNHEY, CDR2 SMNVEV (reference sequence). The CDR3 has 15 amino acids. The CDR3 coding sequence is TGTGCCAGCACCGGTGGGGCGAGAATGAACACTGAAGCTTTCTTT. Translating gives CASTGGARMNTEAFF.

In its sample, this clonotype was seen a few times. The rearrangement joins TRBV6-6 to TRBJ1-2, with 9 bases identical to TRBD1. The CDR3 totals 14 residues. Trimming took 6 bases from V and 8 from J; bases not matched to a gene: 10. Looked up from germline, CDR1 is MNHNY and CDR2 is SVGAGI (reference sequence). The CDR3 loop is CASSHPGTGKGYTF. CDR3 in DNA: TGTGCCAGCAGCCACCCCGGGACAGGGAAGGGCTACACCTTC.

This clonotype has just a few counts. The genes are TRBV20-1 and TRBJ2-1; 7 bases map to TRBD2. Germline CDR1 and CDR2: DFQATT and SNEGSKA (reference sequence). CDR3 length: 16 residues. Germline trimming cut 1 base from V and 1 base from J; bases unmatched to any gene: 7. The CDR3 bases are TGCAGTGCTAGAGTGACGGGAGGCCCTTCCTACAATGAGCAGTTCTTC. This encodes CSARVTGGPSYNEQFF.

The V call is TRBV7-9, the J call TRBJ1-3, with D unclear. V dropped 4 bases and J dropped 0 bases, with 13 bases sitting between them. Per the germline V gene, CDR1 is SEHNR and CDR2 is FQNEAQ (reference sequence). The length of the CDR3 is 16 residues. CDR3 residues: CASSWIGGTSGNTIYF. CDR3 coding DNA: TGTGCCAGCAGCTGGATCGGCGGTACCTCTGGAAACACCATATATTTT. The variable domain in full, completed from reference TRBV7-9 and TRBJ1-3, reads DTGVSQNPRHKITKRGQNVTFRCDPISEHNRLYWYRQTLGQGPEFLTYFQNEAQLEKSRLLSDRFSAERPKGSFSTLEIQRTEQGDSAMYLCASSWIGGTSGNTIYFGEGSWLTVV.

The sample holds a few counts of this clonotype. The chain couples TRBV9 to TRBJ2-7; possibly TRBD1 for D (5 bases). V was shortened by 4 bases and J by 5 bases, with 19 bases between the two germline ends. CDR1 SGDLS and CDR2 YYNGEE come from the germline V gene. This CDR3 has 15 residues. The CDR3, as DNA: TGTGCCAGCAGCAATAGAGAGTCAGACAGACACGAGCAGTACTTC. Its protein is CASSNRESDRHEQYF.

This clonotype occurred a few times. V is TRBV15 and J is TRBJ2-3; 7 nucleotides match TRBD2. Germline lookup yields CDR1 LNHNV and CDR2 YYDKDF (reference sequence). After removal of 2 bases from V and 2 bases from J, the junction contained 4 bases not matched to a gene. The CDR3 runs to 15 residues. The CDR3, as DNA: TGTGCCACCAGCAGACAAGCGGGGATCACAGATACGCAGTATTTT. Protein product: CATSRQAGITDTQYF.

This clonotype was counted only a few times. This chain connects TRBV27 to TRBJ2-5; D is undetermined. Germline V CDR1 and CDR2: MNHEY, SMNVEV (reference sequence). The CDR3 sequence is 13 residues long. V lost 2 bases to trimming and J lost 3 bases, with 7 bases between them. CDR3: CASSLLWKETQYF. The CDR3 DNA follows: TGTGCCAGCAGTTTACTATGGAAAGAGACCCAGTACTTC.

This clonotype was counted at least ten times. CDR3 loop: CASSLVGTRGNEQFF. CDR3 coding DNA: TGTGCCAGCAGTTTGGTCGGGACTAGGGGTAATGAGCAGTTCTTC. The V call is TRBV12-3 or TRBV12-4, the J call TRBJ2-1; 8 bases are shared with TRBD2. Trimming removed 3 bases from V and 7 bases from J; junction bases left unmatched: 8. CDR3 length: 15 amino acids.

The chain uses TRBV12-3 or TRBV12-4 and TRBJ1-5; a weak D match, TRBD1 (5 bases). The V and J ends lost 9 bases and 3 bases respectively, with 18 bases between them. CDR3 length: 15 residues. The CDR3, as DNA: TGTGCCAGTCAGAGGGCAGGGAGGATCAATCAGCCCCAGCATTTT. It encodes CASQRAGRINQPQHF.

The rearrangement links TRBV9 to TRBJ1-5; a weak D match, TRBD1 (5 bases). This CDR3 is built from 15 residues. Per germline, CDR1 SGDLS and CDR2 YYNGEE. V dropped 0 bases and J dropped 1 base, with 8 bases sitting between them. The chain's CDR3 is CASSVDGDSNQPQHF. In DNA form, the CDR3 reads TGTGCCAGCAGCGTAGATGGGGACAGCAATCAGCCCCAGCATTTT.

This clonotype appeared a few times. V usage is TRBV30 and J usage is TRBJ2-5, with TRBD1 matching over 9 bases. The J segment lost 4 bases and the V segment lost 2 bases, leaving 5 bases of the junction unmatched. The CDR3 loop spans 14 amino acids. The germline V gene encodes CDR1 GTSNPN and CDR2 SVGIG (reference sequence). CDR3 sequence (DNA): TGTGCCTGGAGTAGGGGACAGGGCCCAGAGACCCAGTACTTC. Protein: CAWSRGQGPETQYF.

The chain employs TRBV2 and TRBJ2-3; TRBD2 matches at 8 bases. Germline CDR1 SNHLY, CDR2 FYNNEI. The ends lost 8 bases at V and 3 bases at J; junction bases unmatched: 13. The length of the CDR3 is 16 residues. The chain's CDR3 is CASPLTASGRTDTQYF. The CDR3, as DNA: TGTGCCAGCCCCCTGACGGCAAGCGGGAGAACAGATACGCAGTATTTT.